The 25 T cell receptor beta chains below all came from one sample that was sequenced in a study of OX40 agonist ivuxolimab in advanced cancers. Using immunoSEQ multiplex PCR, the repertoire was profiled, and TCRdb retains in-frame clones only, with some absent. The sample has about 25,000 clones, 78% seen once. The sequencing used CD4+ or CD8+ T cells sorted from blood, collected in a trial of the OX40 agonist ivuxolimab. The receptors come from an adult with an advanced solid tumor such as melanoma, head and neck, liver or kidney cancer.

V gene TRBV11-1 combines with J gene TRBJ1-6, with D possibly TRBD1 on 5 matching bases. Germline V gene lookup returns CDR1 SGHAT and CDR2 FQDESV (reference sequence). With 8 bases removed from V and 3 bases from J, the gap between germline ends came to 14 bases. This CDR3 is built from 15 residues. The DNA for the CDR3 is TGTGCCAGCGGCCTCCGGGGCGGCTATAATTCACCCCTCCACTTT. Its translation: CASGLRGGYNSPLHF.

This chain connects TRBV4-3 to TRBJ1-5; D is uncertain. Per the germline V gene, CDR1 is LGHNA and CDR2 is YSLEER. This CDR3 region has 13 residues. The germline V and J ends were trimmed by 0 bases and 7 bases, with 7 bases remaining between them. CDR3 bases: TGCGCCAGCAGCCAAGATCTAAAGCAGCCCCAGCATTTT. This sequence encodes CASSQDLKQPQHF.

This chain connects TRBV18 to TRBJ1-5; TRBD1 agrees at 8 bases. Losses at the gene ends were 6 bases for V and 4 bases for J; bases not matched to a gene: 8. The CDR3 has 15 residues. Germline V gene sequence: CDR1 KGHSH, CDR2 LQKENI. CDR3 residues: CASSLDTGGNQPQHF. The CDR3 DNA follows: TGTGCCAGCTCCTTAGACACAGGGGGGAATCAGCCCCAGCATTTT.

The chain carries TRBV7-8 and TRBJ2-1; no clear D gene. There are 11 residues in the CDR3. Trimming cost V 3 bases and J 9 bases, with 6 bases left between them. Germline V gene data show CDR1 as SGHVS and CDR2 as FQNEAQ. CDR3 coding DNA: TGTGCCAGCAGCTTGACACTTGAGCAGTTCTTC. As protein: CASSLTLEQFF.

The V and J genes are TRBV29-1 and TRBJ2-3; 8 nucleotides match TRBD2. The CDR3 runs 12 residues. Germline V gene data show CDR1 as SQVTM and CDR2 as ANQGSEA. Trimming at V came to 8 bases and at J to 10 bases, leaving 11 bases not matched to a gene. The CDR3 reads CSSHLAGGPQYF. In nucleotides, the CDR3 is TGCAGCTCCCACCTGGCGGGGGGTCCGCAGTATTTT.

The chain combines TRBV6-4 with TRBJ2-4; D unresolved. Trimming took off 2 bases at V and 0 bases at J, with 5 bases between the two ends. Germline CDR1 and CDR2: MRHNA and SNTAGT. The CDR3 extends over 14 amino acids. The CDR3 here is CASSDRLAKNIQYF. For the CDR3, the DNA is TGTGCCAGCAGTGACAGACTAGCCAAAAACATTCAGTACTTC.

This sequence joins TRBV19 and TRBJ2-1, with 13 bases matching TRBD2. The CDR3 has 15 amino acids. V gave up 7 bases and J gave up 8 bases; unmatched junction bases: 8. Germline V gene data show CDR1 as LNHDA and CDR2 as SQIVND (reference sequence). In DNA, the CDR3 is TGTGCCAGTACCGTGGGGACTAGCGGGAAGTATGAGCAGTTCTTC. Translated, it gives CASTVGTSGKYEQFF.

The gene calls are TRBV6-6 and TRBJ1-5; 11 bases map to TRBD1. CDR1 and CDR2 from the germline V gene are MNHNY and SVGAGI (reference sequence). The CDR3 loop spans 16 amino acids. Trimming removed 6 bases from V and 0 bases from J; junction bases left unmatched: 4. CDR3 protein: CASSQGQGDSNQPQHF. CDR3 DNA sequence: TGTGCCAGCAGCCAGGGACAGGGGGATAGCAATCAGCCCCAGCATTTT.

The CDR3 nucleotides are TGTGCCAGCAGCGATACAGGGGGCGGTGGAAACACCATATATTTT. This codes for CASSDTGGGGNTIYF. The chain couples TRBV7-9 to TRBJ1-3; TRBD1 matches at 9 bases. The CDR3 loop spans 15 amino acids. CDR1 SEHNR and CDR2 FQNEAQ come from the germline V gene (reference sequence). The V and J ends lost 5 bases and 3 bases, in that order; junction bases with no gene match: 5.

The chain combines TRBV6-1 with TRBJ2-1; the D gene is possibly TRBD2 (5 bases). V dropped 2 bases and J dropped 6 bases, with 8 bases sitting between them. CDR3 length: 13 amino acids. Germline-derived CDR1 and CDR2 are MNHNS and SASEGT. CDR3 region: CASSERTLNEQFF. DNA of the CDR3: TGTGCCAGCAGTGAAAGGACTCTCAATGAGCAGTTCTTC.

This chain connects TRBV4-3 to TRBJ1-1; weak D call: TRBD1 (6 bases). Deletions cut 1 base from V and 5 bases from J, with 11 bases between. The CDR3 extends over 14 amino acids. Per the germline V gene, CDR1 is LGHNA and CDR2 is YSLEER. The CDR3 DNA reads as TGCGCCAGCAGCCAAGGACAGGCGGGGACTGAAGCTTTCTTT. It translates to CASSQGQAGTEAFF.

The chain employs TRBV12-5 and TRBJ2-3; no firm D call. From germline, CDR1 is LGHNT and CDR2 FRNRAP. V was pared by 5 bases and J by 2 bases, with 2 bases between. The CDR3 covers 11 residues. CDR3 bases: TGTGCTAGTGGTGCCACAGATACGCAGTATTTT. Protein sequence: CASGATDTQYF. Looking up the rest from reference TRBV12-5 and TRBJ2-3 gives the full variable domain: DARVTQTPRHKVTEMGQEVTMRCQPILGHNTVFWYRQTMMQGLELLAYFRNRAPLDDSGMPKDRFSAEMPDATLATLKIQPSEPRDSAVYFCASGATDTQYFGPGTRLTVL.

The CDR3 DNA is TGTGCCAGCAGCTACACTAGCGGGGGAGCGAACACCGGGGAGCTGTTTTTT. Translation: CASSYTSGGANTGELFF. The rearrangement joins TRBV11-2 to TRBJ2-2; 11 bases match TRBD2. The germline gives CDR1 SGHAT, CDR2 FQNNGV. Trimming cost V 4 bases and J 0 bases; bases outside gene matches: 4. The CDR3 is 17 amino acids.

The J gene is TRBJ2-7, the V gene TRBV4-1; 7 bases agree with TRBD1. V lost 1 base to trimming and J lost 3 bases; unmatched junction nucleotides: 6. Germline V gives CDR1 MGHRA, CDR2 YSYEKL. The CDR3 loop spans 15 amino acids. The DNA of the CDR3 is TGCGCCAGCAGCCAAGGGACAGGAAACAACTACGAGCAGTACTTC. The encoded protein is CASSQGTGNNYEQYF.

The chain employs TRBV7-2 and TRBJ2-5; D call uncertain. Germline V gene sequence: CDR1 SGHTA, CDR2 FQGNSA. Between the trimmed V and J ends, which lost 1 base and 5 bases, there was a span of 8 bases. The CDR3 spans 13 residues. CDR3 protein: CASSLGDLETQYF. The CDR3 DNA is TGTGCCAGCAGCTTAGGTGACCTGGAGACCCAGTACTTC.

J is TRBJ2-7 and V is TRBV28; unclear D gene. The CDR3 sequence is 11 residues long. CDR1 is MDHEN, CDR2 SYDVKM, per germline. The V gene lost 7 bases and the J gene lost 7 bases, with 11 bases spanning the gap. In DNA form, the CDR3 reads TGTGCCAGCACCGACTCCTGGGAGCAGTACTTC. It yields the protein CASTDSWEQYF.

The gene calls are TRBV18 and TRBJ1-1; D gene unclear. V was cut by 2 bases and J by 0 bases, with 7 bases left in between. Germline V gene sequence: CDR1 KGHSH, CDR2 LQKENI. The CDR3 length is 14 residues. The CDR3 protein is CASSPMSMNTEAFF. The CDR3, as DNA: TGTGCCAGCTCACCAATGTCTATGAACACTGAAGCTTTCTTT.

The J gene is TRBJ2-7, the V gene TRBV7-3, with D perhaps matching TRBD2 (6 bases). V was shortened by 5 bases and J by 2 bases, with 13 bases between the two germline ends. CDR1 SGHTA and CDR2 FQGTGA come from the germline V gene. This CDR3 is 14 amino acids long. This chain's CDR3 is CASSPHSGAYEQYF. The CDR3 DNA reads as TGTGCCAGCAGCCCTCACTCGGGGGCCTACGAGCAGTACTTC.

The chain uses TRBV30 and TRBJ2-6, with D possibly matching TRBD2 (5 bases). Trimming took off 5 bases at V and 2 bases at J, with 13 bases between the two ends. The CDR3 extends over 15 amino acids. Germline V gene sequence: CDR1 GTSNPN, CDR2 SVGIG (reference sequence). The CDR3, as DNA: TGTGCCTGGGAATTTCGGGATCCTGGGGCCAACGTCCTGACTTTC. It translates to CAWEFRDPGANVLTF.

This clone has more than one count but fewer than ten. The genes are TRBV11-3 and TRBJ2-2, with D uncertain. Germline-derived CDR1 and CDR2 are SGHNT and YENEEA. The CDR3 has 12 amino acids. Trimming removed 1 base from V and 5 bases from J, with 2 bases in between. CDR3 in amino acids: CASSLGTGELFF. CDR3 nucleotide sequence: TGTGCCAGCAGCTTAGGGACCGGGGAGCTGTTTTTT. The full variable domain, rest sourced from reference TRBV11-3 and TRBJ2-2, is EAGVVQSPRYKIIEKKQPVAFWCNPISGHNTLYWYLQNLGQGPELLIRYENEEAVDDSQLPKDRFSAERLKGVDSTLKIQPAELGDSAVYLCASSLGTGELFFGEGSRLTVL.

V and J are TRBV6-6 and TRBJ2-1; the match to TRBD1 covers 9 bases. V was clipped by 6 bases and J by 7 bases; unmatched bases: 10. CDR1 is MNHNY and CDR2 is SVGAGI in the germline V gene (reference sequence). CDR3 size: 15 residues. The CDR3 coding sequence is TGTGCCAGCAGCAACCGGGACAGGGTAAAAAATGAGCAGTTCTTC. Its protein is CASSNRDRVKNEQFF.

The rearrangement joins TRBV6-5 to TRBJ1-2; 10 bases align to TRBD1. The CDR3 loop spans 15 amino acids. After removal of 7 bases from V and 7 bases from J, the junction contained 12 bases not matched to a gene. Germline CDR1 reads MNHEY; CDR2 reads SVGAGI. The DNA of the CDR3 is TGTGCCAGCATCCCGGGACAGGGGACAGGTTTTGGCTACACCTTC. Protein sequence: CASIPGQGTGFGYTF.

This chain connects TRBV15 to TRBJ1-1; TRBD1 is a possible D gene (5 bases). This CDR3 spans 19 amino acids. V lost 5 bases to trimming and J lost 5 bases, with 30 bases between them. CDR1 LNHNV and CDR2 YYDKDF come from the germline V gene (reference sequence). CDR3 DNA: TGTGCCACCAGCCCCCGGACTTGGAGGGTAATCAACCAGGGTACTGAAGCTTTCTTT. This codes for CATSPRTWRVINQGTEAFF.

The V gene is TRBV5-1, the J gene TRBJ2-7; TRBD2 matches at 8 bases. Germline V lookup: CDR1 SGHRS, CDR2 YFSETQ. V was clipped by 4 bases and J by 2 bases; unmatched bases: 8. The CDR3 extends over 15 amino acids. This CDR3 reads CASSPQVSGTYEQYF. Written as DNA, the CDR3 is TGCGCCAGCAGCCCGCAGGTTAGCGGGACCTACGAGCAGTACTTC. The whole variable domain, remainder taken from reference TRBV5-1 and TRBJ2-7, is KAGVTQTPRYLIKTRGQQVTLSCSPISGHRSVSWYQQTPGQGLQFLFEYFSETQRNKGNFPGRFSGRQFSNSRSEMNVSTLELGDSALYLCASSPQVSGTYEQYFGPGTRLTVT.

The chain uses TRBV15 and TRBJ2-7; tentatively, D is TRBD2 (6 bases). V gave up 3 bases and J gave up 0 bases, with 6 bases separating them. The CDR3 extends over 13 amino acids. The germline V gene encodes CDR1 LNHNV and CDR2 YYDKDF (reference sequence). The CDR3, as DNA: TGTGCCACCAGCAGGACTAGCTCCTACGAGCAGTACTTC. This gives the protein CATSRTSSYEQYF.